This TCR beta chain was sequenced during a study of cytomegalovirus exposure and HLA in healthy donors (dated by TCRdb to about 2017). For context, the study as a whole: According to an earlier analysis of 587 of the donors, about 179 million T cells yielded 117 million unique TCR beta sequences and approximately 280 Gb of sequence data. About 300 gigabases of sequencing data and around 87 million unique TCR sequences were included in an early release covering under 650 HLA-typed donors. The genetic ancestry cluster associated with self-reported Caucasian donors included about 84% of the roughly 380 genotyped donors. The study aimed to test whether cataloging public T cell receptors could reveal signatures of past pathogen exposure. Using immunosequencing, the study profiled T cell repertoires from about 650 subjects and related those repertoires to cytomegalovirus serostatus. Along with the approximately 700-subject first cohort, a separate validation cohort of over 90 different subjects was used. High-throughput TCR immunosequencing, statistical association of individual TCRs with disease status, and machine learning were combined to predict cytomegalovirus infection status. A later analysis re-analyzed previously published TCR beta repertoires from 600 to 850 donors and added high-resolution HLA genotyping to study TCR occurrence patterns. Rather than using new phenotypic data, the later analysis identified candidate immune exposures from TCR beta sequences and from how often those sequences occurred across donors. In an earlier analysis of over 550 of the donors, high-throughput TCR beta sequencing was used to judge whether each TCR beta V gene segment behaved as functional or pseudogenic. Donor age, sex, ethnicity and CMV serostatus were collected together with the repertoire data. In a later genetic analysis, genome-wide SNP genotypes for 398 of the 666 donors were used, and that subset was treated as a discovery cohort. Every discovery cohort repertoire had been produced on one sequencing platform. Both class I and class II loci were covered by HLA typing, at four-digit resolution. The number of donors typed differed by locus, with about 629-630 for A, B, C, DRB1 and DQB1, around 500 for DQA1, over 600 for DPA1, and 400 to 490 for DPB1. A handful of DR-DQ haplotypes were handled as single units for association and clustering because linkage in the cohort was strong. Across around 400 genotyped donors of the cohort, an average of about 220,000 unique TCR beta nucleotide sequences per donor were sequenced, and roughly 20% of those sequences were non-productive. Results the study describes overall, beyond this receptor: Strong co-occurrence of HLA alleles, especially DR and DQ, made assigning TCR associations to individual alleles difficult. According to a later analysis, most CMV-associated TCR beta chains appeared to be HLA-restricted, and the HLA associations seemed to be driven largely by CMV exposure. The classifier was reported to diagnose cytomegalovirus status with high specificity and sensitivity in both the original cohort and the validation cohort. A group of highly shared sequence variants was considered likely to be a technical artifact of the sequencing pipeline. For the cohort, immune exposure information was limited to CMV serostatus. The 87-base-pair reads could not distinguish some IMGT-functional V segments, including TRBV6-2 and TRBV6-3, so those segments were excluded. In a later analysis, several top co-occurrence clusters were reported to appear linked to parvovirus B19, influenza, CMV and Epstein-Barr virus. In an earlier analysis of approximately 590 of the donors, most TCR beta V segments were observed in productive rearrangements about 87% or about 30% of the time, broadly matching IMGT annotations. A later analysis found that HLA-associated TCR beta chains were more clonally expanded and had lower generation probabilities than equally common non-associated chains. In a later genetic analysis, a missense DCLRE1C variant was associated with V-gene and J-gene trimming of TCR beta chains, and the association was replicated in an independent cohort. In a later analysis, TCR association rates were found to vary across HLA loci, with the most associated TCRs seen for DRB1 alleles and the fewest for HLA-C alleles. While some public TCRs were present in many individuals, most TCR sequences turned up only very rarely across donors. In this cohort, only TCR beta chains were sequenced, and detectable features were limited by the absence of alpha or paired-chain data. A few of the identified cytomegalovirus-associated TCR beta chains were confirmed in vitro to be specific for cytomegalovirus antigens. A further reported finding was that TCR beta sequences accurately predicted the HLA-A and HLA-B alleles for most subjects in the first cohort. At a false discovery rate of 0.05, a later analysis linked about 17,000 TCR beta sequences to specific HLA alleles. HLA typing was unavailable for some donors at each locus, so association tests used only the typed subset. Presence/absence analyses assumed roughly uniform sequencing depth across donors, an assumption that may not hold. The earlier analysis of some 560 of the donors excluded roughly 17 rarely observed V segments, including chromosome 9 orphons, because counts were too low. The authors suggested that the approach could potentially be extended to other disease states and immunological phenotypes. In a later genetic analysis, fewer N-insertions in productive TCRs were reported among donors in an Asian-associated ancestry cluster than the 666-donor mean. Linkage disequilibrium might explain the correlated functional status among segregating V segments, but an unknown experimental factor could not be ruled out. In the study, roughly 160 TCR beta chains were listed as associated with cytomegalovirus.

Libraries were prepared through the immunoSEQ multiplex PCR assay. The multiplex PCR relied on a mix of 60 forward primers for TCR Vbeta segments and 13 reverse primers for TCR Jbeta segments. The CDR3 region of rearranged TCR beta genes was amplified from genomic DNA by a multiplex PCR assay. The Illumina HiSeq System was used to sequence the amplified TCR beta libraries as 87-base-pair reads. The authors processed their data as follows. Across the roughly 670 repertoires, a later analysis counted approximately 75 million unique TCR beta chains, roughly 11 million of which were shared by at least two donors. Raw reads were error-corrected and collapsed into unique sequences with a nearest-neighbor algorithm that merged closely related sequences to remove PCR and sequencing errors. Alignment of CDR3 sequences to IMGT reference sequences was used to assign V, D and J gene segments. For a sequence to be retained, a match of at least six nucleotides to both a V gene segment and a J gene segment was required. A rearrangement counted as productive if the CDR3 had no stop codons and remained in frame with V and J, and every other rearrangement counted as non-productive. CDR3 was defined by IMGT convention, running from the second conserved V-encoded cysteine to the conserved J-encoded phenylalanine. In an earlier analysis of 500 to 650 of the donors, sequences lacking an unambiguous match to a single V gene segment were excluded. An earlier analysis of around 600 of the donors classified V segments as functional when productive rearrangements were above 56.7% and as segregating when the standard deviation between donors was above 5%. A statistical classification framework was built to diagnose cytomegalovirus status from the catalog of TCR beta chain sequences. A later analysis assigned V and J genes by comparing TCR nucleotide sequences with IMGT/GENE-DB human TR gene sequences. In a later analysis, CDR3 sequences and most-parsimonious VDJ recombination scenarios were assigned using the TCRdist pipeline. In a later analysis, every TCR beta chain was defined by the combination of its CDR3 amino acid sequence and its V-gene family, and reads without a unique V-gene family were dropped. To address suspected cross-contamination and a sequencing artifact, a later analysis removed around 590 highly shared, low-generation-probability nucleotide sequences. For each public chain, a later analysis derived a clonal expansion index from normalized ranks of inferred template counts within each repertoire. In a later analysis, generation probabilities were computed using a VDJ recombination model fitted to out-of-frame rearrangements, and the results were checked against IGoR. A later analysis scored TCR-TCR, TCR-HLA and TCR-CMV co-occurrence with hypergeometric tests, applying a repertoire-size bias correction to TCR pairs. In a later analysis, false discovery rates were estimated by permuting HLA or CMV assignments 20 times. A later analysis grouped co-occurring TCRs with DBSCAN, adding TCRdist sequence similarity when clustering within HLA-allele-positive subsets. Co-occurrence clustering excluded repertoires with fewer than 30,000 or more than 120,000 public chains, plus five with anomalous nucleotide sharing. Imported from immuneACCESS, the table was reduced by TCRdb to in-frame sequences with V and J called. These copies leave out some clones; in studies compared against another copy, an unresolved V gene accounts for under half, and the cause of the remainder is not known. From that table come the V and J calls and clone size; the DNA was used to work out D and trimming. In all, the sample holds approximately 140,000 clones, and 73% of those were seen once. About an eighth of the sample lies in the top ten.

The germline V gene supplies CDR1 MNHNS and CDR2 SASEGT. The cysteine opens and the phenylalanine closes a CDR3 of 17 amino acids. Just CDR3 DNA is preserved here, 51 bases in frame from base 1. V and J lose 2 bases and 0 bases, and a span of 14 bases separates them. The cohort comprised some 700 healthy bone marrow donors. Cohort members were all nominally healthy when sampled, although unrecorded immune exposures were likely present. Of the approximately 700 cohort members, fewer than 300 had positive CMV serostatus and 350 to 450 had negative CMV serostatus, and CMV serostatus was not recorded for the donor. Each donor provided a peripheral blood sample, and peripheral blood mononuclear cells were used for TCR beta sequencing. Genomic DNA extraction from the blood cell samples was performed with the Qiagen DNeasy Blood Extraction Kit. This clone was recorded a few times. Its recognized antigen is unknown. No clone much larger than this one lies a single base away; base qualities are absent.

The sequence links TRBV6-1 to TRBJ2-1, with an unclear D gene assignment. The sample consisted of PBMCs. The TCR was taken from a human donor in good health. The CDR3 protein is CASSESMVLSSYNEQFF. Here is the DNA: TGTGCCAGCAGTGAATCTATGGTCCTAAGCTCCTACAATGAGCAGTTCTTC.